This T cell receptor (beta chain) was captured by sequencing in a study of spatial heterogeneity in lung cancer. Study-wide background: Sequences of the beta chain were consistently detected in greater numbers than alpha-chain sequences.

This clonotype was counted at least ten times. This CDR3 is 15 amino acids long. The V end lost 4 bases, the J end lost 7 bases, and 17 bases lay between the germline ends. Germline CDR1 reads SGHTA; CDR2 reads FQGNSA. Sample time point: sample taken at primary tumor resection. No cells were sorted before sequencing. The whole RNA sequenced was extracted from tumor, nontumor lung or frozen PBMC. TCRdb redid the calling of the 5' RACE reads with MiXCR, one entry per CDR3 protein. The profile shows 3,000 to 4,000 distinct CDR3 sequences, around 6.7% of them singletons. The chain employs TRBV7-2 and TRBJ2-1; a possible D gene is TRBD2 (6 bases). The specimen comprised normal lung tissue next to the tumor, sampled at surgery. This TCR came from a male donor with early-stage non-small cell lung cancer. The CDR3 coding sequence is TGTGCCAGCAGCTCGCGGGGATCCGCAGGGAATGAGCAGTTCTTC. As protein: CASSSRGSAGNEQFF.